The 20 T cell receptor beta chains given below trace back to one sample, sequenced in a study of regulatory T cells in long-lasting Graves disease. Libraries of TCR beta came from iRepertoire HTBI primers plus Arm-PCR of CDR3 regions. TCRdb re-called the multiplex PCR reads through MiXCR, storing one row per CDR3 protein. The data show 550,000 or so distinct CDR3 sequences, about 12% seen once. Time point in this sample: newly diagnosed GD, antithyroid drugs for less than 3 months. PBMC RNA served as the TCR library source. The same data also contributed to another study, on T cells in Graves' hyperthyroidism and ophthalmopathy.

The sample in question was peripheral blood mononuclear cells (PBMCs), obtained at new diagnosis, from a patient treated with antithyroid drugs. The receptors were gathered from a woman in her 30s with Graves disease.

This clonotype was seen a few times. This chain links TRBV9 with TRBJ2-1, with 9 bases lining up with TRBD2. Germline CDR1 and CDR2: SGDLS and YYNGEE. V shed 4 bases, J shed 8 bases, and the junction held 13 bases outside the gene matches. The CDR3 runs to 16 residues. The chain's CDR3 is CASSQDGAGGVDEQFF. In nucleotides, the CDR3 is TGTGCCAGCAGCCAGGACGGGGCGGGAGGGGTCGATGAGCAGTTCTTC.

This clonotype was seen only a few times. The rearrangement links TRBV27 to TRBJ1-5; 10 bases are shared with TRBD1. The CDR3 is 15 amino acids. Trimming cost V 3 bases and J 2 bases; bases outside gene matches: 1. Germline values: CDR1 MNHEY, CDR2 SMNVEV (reference sequence). CDR3 DNA sequence: TGTGCCAGCAGTTTCGGGACAGGGGGCAATCAGCCCCAGCATTTT. It is translated as CASSFGTGGNQPQHF.

The J gene is TRBJ1-2, the V gene TRBV7-9; no clear D. Trimming took 5 bases from V and 2 from J, leaving 9 bases between them. This CDR3 spans 13 amino acids. The germline gives CDR1 SEHNR, CDR2 FQNEAQ (reference sequence). Here the CDR3 reads CASSLPFNYGYTF. The CDR3, as DNA: TGTGCCAGCAGCCTACCATTCAACTATGGCTACACCTTC.

This clonotype was picked up many times. The chain carries TRBV27 and TRBJ2-2; 7 nucleotides line up with TRBD2. Trimming at V came to 4 bases and at J to 7 bases, leaving 12 bases not matched to a gene. The CDR3 covers 16 residues. Germline V gives CDR1 MNHEY, CDR2 SMNVEV (reference sequence). CDR3 nucleotide sequence: TGTGCCAGCAGTTGGTTAGGTGGCGGGAGCGGCGGGGAGCTGTTTTTT. Translating it yields CASSWLGGGSGGELFF.

This clonotype was counted between two and nine times. The chain recombines TRBV28 with TRBJ2-1; no firm D call. With 3 bases removed from V and 14 bases from J, the gap between germline ends came to 11 bases. Germline V gives CDR1 MDHEN, CDR2 SYDVKM. This CDR3 spans 11 amino acids. The CDR3 loop reads CASSLQEKKFF. The CDR3 DNA reads TGTGCCAGCAGTTTGCAAGAGAAGAAGTTCTTC.

The table lists this clonotype with many counts. The chain couples TRBV6-1 to TRBJ1-2; D not resolved. CDR1 MNHNS and CDR2 SASEGT come from the germline V gene. This CDR3 is built from 13 residues. V was shortened by 4 bases and J by 7 bases, with 13 bases between the two germline ends. The chain's CDR3 is CASSARRGSGYTF. As DNA, the CDR3 is TGTGCCAGCAGTGCCCGGAGAGGGTCTGGCTACACCTTC.

At least ten counts were recorded for this clonotype. The V gene is TRBV5-6, the J gene TRBJ2-5; D ambiguous. The CDR3 runs to 14 residues. V dropped 0 bases and J dropped 4 bases, with 10 bases sitting between them. CDR1 and CDR2 from the germline V gene are SGHDT and YYEEEE. CDR3 region: CASSLERVPETQYF. The CDR3 DNA sequence: TGTGCCAGCAGCTTGGAACGGGTTCCAGAGACCCAGTACTTC. The entire variable domain, with the rest obtained from reference TRBV5-6 and TRBJ2-5, is as follows: DAGVTQSPTHLIKTRGQQVTLRCSPKSGHDTVSWYQQALGQGPQFIFQYYEEEERQRGNFPDRFSGHQFPNYSSELNVNALLLGDSALYLCASSLERVPETQYFGPGTRLLVL.

Comment on this clonotype: A read error likely explains this, since a far larger clone differs by one base. It is likely a read error, because the conserved phenylalanine at the end of the CDR3 is missing. The genes are TRBV11-1 and TRBJ1-1; D ambiguous. The CDR3 extends over 13 amino acids. V gave up 6 bases and J gave up 1 base, with 9 bases separating them. CDR1 and CDR2 from the germline V gene are SGHAT and FQDESV (reference sequence). Here the CDR3 reads CASSELENTEAFL. CDR3 nucleotides: TGTGCCAGCAGTGAATTGGAGAACACTGAAGCTTTCCTT.

The rearrangement uses TRBV6-1 and TRBJ1-3; 7 bases fit TRBD1. V lost 7 bases to trimming and J lost 4 bases; unmatched junction nucleotides: 10. The CDR3 totals 15 residues. Germline CDR1 reads MNHNS; CDR2 reads SASEGT. CDR3 amino acids: CASTLDRATGNTIYF. CDR3 nucleotides: TGTGCCAGCACCTTAGACAGGGCCACGGGAAACACCATATATTTT.

The table lists this clonotype with many counts. The chain couples TRBV11-3 to TRBJ2-1; D may be TRBD2 (6 bases). Germline assignment: CDR1 SGHNT and CDR2 YENEEA. V dropped 5 bases and J dropped 8 bases, with 16 bases sitting between them. CDR3 length: 14 amino acids. CDR3 coding DNA: TGTGCCAGCAGCCCCGGGACTCCCGCAGATGAGCAGTTCTTC. It specifies CASSPGTPADEQFF.

This clonotype was seen more than once but under ten times. The rearrangement uses TRBV4-2 and TRBJ2-5, with TRBD2 matching 9 bases. The CDR3 loop spans 15 amino acids. J gave up 5 bases and V 5 bases, and 9 bases lay outside the gene matches. The germline V gene has CDR1 LGHNA and CDR2 YNFKEQ. For the CDR3, the DNA is TGTGCCAGCAGCGATGCGGGAGGGCCTTTTGAGACCCAGTACTTC. Protein product: CASSDAGGPFETQYF.

This clonotype was seen a handful of times. The V gene is TRBV11-2, the J gene TRBJ2-3; 8 nucleotides agree with TRBD2. The length of the CDR3 is 16 residues. Germline loops: CDR1 SGHAT, CDR2 FQNNGV. The J segment lost 0 bases and the V segment lost 5 bases, leaving 7 bases of the junction unmatched. CDR3 residues: CASSLTLAGSTDTQYF. As DNA, the CDR3 is TGTGCCAGCAGCCTTACGTTAGCGGGAAGCACAGATACGCAGTATTTT.

The chain is built from TRBV11-3 and TRBJ2-1, with 7 bases that match TRBD2. J was trimmed by 4 bases and V by 2 bases; bases with no gene match: 8. The CDR3 contains 16 residues. Germline CDR1 is SGHNT and CDR2 is YENEEA. The CDR3: CASSLYGSAGYNEQFF. The CDR3 coding sequence is TGTGCCAGCAGCTTATACGGGTCAGCGGGGTACAATGAGCAGTTCTTC.

This clonotype was recorded many times. The chain is built from TRBV7-2 and TRBJ2-5, with D perhaps matching TRBD1 (5 bases). Looked up from germline, CDR1 is SGHTA and CDR2 is FQGNSA. This CDR3 comprises 11 residues. V lost 5 bases and J lost 6, with 7 bases in between. This chain's CDR3 is CASSTGQTQYF. CDR3 nucleotide sequence: TGTGCCAGCAGCACAGGTCAGACCCAGTACTTC.

Ten or more counts support this clonotype. This chain links TRBV7-8 with TRBJ2-7, with 7 nucleotides matching TRBD2. The CDR3 has 14 amino acids. V lost 8 bases, J lost 6 bases, and 13 bases stayed unmatched. The germline gives CDR1 SGHVS, CDR2 FQNEAQ. The CDR3 region has the DNA TGTGCCAGCGGGCGGAGGGGAGGGAAAGGCGAGCAGTACTTC. Translated: CASGRRGGKGEQYF. The variable domain in full, completed from reference TRBV7-8 and TRBJ2-7, reads GAGVSQSPRYKVAKRGQDVALRCDPISGHVSLFWYQQALGQGPEFLTYFQNEAQLDKSGLPSDRFFAERPEGSVSTLKIQRTQQEDSAVYLCASGRRGGKGEQYFGPGTRLTVT.

This clonotype occurred many times. The chain combines TRBV29-1 with TRBJ2-1; 14 nucleotides agree with TRBD2. CDR3 length equals 14 residues. CDR1 is SQVTM and CDR2 is ANQGSEA in the germline V gene. Unmatched junction bases numbered 12, after V lost 7 bases and J lost 13 bases. CDR3 loop: CSALPGLAGVFQFF. The CDR3 bases are TGCAGCGCCCTACCGGGACTAGCGGGAGTGTTTCAGTTCTTC.

This clonotype was found many times. V and J are TRBV19 and TRBJ2-2, with D hard to call. V dropped 6 bases and J dropped 1 base, with 9 bases sitting between them. This CDR3 comprises 14 residues. Germline CDR1 and CDR2: LNHDA and SQIVND (reference sequence). The CDR3 nucleotides are TGTGCCAGTAGGGATAACTGGAACACCGGGGAGCTGTTTTTT. This translates into CASRDNWNTGELFF. Full variable domain (outside the CDR3, taken from reference TRBV19 and TRBJ2-2): DGGITQSPKYLFRKEGQNVTLSCEQNLNHDAMYWYRQDPGQGLRLIYYSQIVNDFQKGDIAEGYSVSREKKESFPLTVTSAQKNPTAFYLCASRDNWNTGELFFGEGSRLTVL.

This clonotype was picked up a small number of times. J is TRBJ2-7 and V is TRBV10-3, with D perhaps matching TRBD1 or TRBD2 (6 bases each). V was shortened by 10 bases and J by 0 bases, with 16 bases between the two germline ends. The germline V gene has CDR1 ENHRY and CDR2 SYGVKD. CDR3 length: 14 residues. The CDR3 sequence is CATTRGRDSYEQYF. As DNA, the CDR3 is TGTGCCACCACACGGGGGCGGGACTCCTACGAGCAGTACTTC.

The chain carries TRBV10-1 and TRBJ2-2; TRBD2 agrees at 8 bases. Looked up from germline, CDR1 is WNHNN and CDR2 is SYGVQD (reference sequence). Germline trimming cut 0 bases from V and 0 bases from J; bases unmatched to any gene: 6. This CDR3 has 18 amino acids. CDR3 in DNA: TGCGCCAGCAGTGAGTCTATCCCGGGACTAGCGAACACCGGGGAGCTGTTTTTT. It yields the protein CASSESIPGLANTGELFF.

This clonotype was observed at least ten times. The chain couples TRBV18 to TRBJ1-1; D gene unclear. V was shortened by 2 bases and J by 0 bases, with 7 bases between the two germline ends. Per germline, CDR1 KGHSH and CDR2 LQKENI. The CDR3 covers 14 residues. CDR3: CASSPVRMNTEAFF. CDR3 sequence (DNA): TGTGCCAGCTCACCAGTAAGGATGAACACTGAAGCTTTCTTT.